What follows describes a single TCR beta chain. CDR1 is LGHDT and CDR2 is YNNKEL in the germline V gene (reference sequence). J lost 3 bases, V lost 4 bases, and 1 base had no gene match. There are 13 residues in the CDR3. In the authors' methods: Estimated nucleated cell counts came from reference gene primer amplification. TCRdb keeps only in-frame clones here, not all; method: immunoSEQ multiplex PCR. That table furnishes V, J and clone size, whereas the DNA furnished D and trimming. The sample lists 250,000 to 350,000 clones; roughly nine tenths were seen once. This specimen comes from a study of blood T cell repertoires in COVID-19. Study context: Acute and convalescent COVID-19 specimens originated in the United States, Italy and Spain. PBMCs, B-cell-depleted T cells, or T cells provided the cDNA or gDNA that made up the material.

This chain uses TRBV3-1 (or the pseudogene TRBV3-2) with TRBJ2-5; 8 bases are shared with TRBD2. This TCR derives from a woman in her thirties or forties who had recovered from COVID-19. The sample consisted of peripheral blood. Here the CDR3 reads CASSPGREETQYF. The CDR3 DNA reads TGTGCCAGCAGCCCCGGGAGGGAAGAGACCCAGTACTTC.